This entry lists 21 T cell receptor beta chains sequenced from one sample in a study of blood T cell repertoires in COVID-19. The assay was immunoSEQ multiplex PCR, and TCRdb's table has in-frame clones only and misses some. The sample holds around 280,000 clones, roughly 80% seen once. Sequencing was performed on peripheral blood. The receptors shown here come from a woman between 50 and 59 years old with active or convalescent COVID-19.

V gene TRBV28 combines with J gene TRBJ1-6, with D perhaps TRBD1 (6 bases). CDR3 size: 14 residues. The germline V gene encodes CDR1 MDHEN and CDR2 SYDVKM. V was trimmed by 5 bases and J by 7 bases, leaving 12 bases between them. The CDR3 DNA reads TGTGCCAGCAGTCGACAGGATCCAAATTCACCCCTCCACTTT. This sequence encodes CASSRQDPNSPLHF.

This sequence joins TRBV6-1 and TRBJ1-1, with 7 positions matching TRBD1. Trimming cost V 3 bases and J 5 bases; bases outside gene matches: 6. Germline-derived CDR1 and CDR2 are MNHNS and SASEGT. The CDR3 has 14 residues. The CDR3 reads CASSEEGARTEAFF. In DNA, the CDR3 is TGTGCCAGCAGTGAGGAGGGGGCGCGGACTGAAGCTTTCTTT.

The chain uses TRBV6-5 and TRBJ2-7; TRBD2 might be the D (5 bases). The length of the CDR3 is 15 residues. Germline V gives CDR1 MNHEY, CDR2 SVGAGI. The V gene lost 8 bases and the J gene lost 3 bases, with 20 bases spanning the gap. The CDR3 loop reads CASAGGPGSFYEQYF. Here the CDR3 DNA reads TGTGCCAGCGCGGGCGGCCCAGGCTCCTTCTACGAGCAGTACTTC.

The chain combines TRBV30 with TRBJ2-1; 10 bases map to TRBD2. There are 14 residues in the CDR3. Germline CDR1 GTSNPN, CDR2 SVGIG (reference sequence). After removal of 4 bases from V and 5 bases from J, the junction contained 5 bases not matched to a gene. The CDR3 sequence is CAWIAGLANNEQFF. The CDR3, as DNA: TGTGCCTGGATTGCGGGACTAGCGAACAATGAGCAGTTCTTC.

V and J are TRBV9 and TRBJ2-1, with 7 positions matching TRBD2. The CDR3 has 16 residues. V shed 0 bases, J shed 2 bases, and the junction held 5 bases outside the gene matches. Germline V gene sequence: CDR1 SGDLS, CDR2 YYNGEE. This CDR3 reads CASSVDRGRPYNEQFF. CDR3 bases: TGTGCCAGCAGCGTAGATCGCGGGAGACCCTACAATGAGCAGTTCTTC.

The chain uses TRBV19 and TRBJ1-1; 7 bases are shared with TRBD1. Per the germline V gene, CDR1 is LNHDA and CDR2 is SQIVND (reference sequence). The CDR3 loop spans 15 amino acids. J was trimmed by 5 bases and V by 6 bases; bases with no gene match: 12. CDR3 residues: CASRPRRAGGTEAFF. The CDR3 coding sequence is TGTGCCAGTAGGCCACGGAGGGCAGGGGGGACTGAAGCTTTCTTT.

The chain uses TRBV6-5 and TRBJ2-2; D unclear. Germline V gene sequence: CDR1 MNHEY, CDR2 SVGAGI. V dropped 2 bases and J dropped 5 bases, with 6 bases sitting between them. The length of the CDR3 is 13 residues. The CDR3 loop is CASSYTGTGELFF. CDR3 nucleotide sequence: TGTGCCAGCAGTTACACCGGGACCGGGGAGCTGTTTTTT.

This sequence joins TRBV7-3 and TRBJ1-1; the D is unclear. Trimming removed 5 bases from V and 3 bases from J, with 10 bases in between. The CDR3 has 13 residues. Germline lookup yields CDR1 SGHTA and CDR2 FQGTGA. CDR3 nucleotides: TGTGCCAGCAGCGAAAAGAGGCACACTGAAGCTTTCTTT. Its translation: CASSEKRHTEAFF. The entire variable domain, with the rest obtained from reference TRBV7-3 and TRBJ1-1, is as follows: GAGVSQTPSNKVTEKGKYVELRCDPISGHTALYWYRQSLGQGPEFLIYFQGTGAADDSGLPNDRFFAVRPEGSVSTLKIQRTERGDSAVYLCASSEKRHTEAFFGQGTRLTVV.

This chain joins TRBV7-3 and TRBJ2-7, with TRBD1 as a possible D gene (7 bases). V was cut by 3 bases and J by 5 bases, with 17 bases left in between. From germline, CDR1 is SGHTA and CDR2 FQGTGA. The CDR3 contains 15 residues. Here the CDR3 reads CASSLAGGGSDEQYF. CDR3 coding DNA: TGTGCCAGCAGCTTGGCAGGGGGAGGTTCTGACGAGCAGTACTTC.

The chain couples TRBV19 to TRBJ1-6, with D unresolved. V lost 5 bases and J lost 9, with 17 bases in between. The germline CDR1 and CDR2 sequences are LNHDA and SQIVND (reference sequence). CDR3 size: 15 residues. CDR3 sequence reads: CASSSPGFGGSPLHF. CDR3 DNA sequence: TGTGCCAGTAGTTCCCCCGGGTTCGGAGGTTCACCCCTCCACTTT. The full variable domain, in which reference TRBV19 and TRBJ1-6 provide the parts outside the CDR3, is DGGITQSPKYLFRKEGQNVTLSCEQNLNHDAMYWYRQDPGQGLRLIYYSQIVNDFQKGDIAEGYSVSREKKESFPLTVTSAQKNPTAFYLCASSSPGFGGSPLHFGNGTRLTVT.

The chain has TRBV6-1 and TRBJ2-1; 8 bases align to TRBD2. The germline V gene encodes CDR1 MNHNS and CDR2 SASEGT. The CDR3 has 16 amino acids. V shed 0 bases and J 4 bases; nucleotides not matched to a gene: 5. CDR3 sequence: CASSEAGTRLYNEQFF. DNA of the CDR3: TGTGCCAGCAGTGAAGCAGGGACTAGGCTTTACAATGAGCAGTTCTTC.

This chain links TRBV29-1 with TRBJ1-2, with D possibly being TRBD1 (6 bases). Per germline, CDR1 SQVTM and CDR2 ANQGSEA. V dropped 2 bases and J dropped 5 bases, with 12 bases sitting between them. CDR3 length equals 13 residues. The CDR3 here is CSVERDNSYGYTF. As DNA, the CDR3 is TGCAGCGTTGAAAGGGACAATAGTTATGGCTACACCTTC.

The chain couples TRBV28 to TRBJ1-2; the match to TRBD1 covers 9 bases. Germline trimming cut 6 bases from V and 4 bases from J; bases unmatched to any gene: 9. The CDR3 runs to 15 residues. Germline V gene lookup returns CDR1 MDHEN and CDR2 SYDVKM. The CDR3 protein is CASSRPGTGFYGYTF. The DNA of the CDR3 is TGTGCCAGCAGCCGCCCAGGGACAGGGTTCTATGGCTACACCTTC.

This sequence joins TRBV14 and TRBJ2-1; 7 bases map to TRBD2. Trimming cost V 3 bases and J 0 bases; bases outside gene matches: 2. The CDR3 runs to 15 residues. CDR1 and CDR2 (germline): SGHDN, FVKESK. CDR3 loop: CASSHRTSSYNEQFF. The CDR3 nucleotides are TGTGCCAGCAGCCATCGGACTAGCTCCTACAATGAGCAGTTCTTC.

The chain couples TRBV29-1 to TRBJ1-2; possible D gene TRBD1, 6 bases. Trimming stripped 7 bases from V and 8 bases from J, with 14 bases between. The V gene's germline CDR1 is SQVTM and CDR2 ANQGSEA. The CDR3 runs to 11 residues. CDR3 protein: CSGGPYRGYTF. Here the CDR3 DNA reads TGCAGCGGGGGGCCTTATCGGGGCTACACCTTC.

J is TRBJ2-3 and V is TRBV3-1 (or the pseudogene TRBV3-2); 14 bases map to TRBD2. The V and J ends lost 2 bases and 0 bases, in that order; junction bases with no gene match: 10. Germline V CDR1 and CDR2: LGHDT, YNNKEL (reference sequence). This CDR3 is 20 amino acids long. Here the CDR3 DNA reads TGTGCCAGCAGCCAACCGGACGGGACTAGCGGGAGCACTAGCACAGATACGCAGTATTTT. This gives the protein CASSQPDGTSGSTSTDTQYF.

On this clone: Sequence at one end of the junction differs from germline and may be a read error. Other nucleotide sequences from this sample produce the same CDR3. V gene TRBV11-2 combines with J gene TRBJ1-2, with 8 positions matching TRBD1. The germline gives CDR1 SGHAT, CDR2 FQNNGV. The CDR3 runs 16 residues. The CDR3 protein is CASSLNLASGGYGYTF. CDR3 DNA sequence: TGTGCCAGCAGCTTAAATTTGGCGTCAGGGGGCTATGGCTACACCTTT. Full variable domain (outside the CDR3, taken from reference TRBV11-2 and TRBJ1-2): EAGVAQSPRYKIIEKRQSVAFWCNPISGHATLYWYQQILGQGPKLLIQFQNNGVVDDSQLPKDRFSAERLKGVDSTLKIQPAKLEDSAVYLCASSLNLASGGYGYTFGSGTRLTVV.

This clone was seen many times. V is TRBV2 and J is TRBJ2-7; TRBD1 matches at 7 bases. V trimming: 10 bases; J trimming: 3 bases; junction bases outside the gene matches: 18. Germline lookup yields CDR1 SNHLY and CDR2 FYNNEI. The CDR3 runs to 16 residues. CDR3 DNA: TGTGCCACCGACGGAAGACAGGGCGAGTACGGCTACGAGCAGTACTTC. This translates into CATDGRQGEYGYEQYF.

There are a few counts of this clone. J is TRBJ1-5 and V is TRBV4-1; no clear D. The CDR3 is made up of 13 amino acids. The V end lost 2 bases, the J end lost 3 bases, and 5 bases lay between the germline ends. CDR1 is MGHRA and CDR2 is YSYEKL in the germline V gene. The CDR3 nucleotides are TGCGCCAGCAGCCAATTCGTCAATCAGCCCCAGCATTTT. Translating it yields CASSQFVNQPQHF.

The J gene is TRBJ2-1, the V gene TRBV19; TRBD2 might be the D (7 bases). Trimming removed 11 bases from V and 7 bases from J, with 18 bases in between. The CDR3 contains 13 residues. Per the germline V gene, CDR1 is LNHDA and CDR2 is SQIVND (reference sequence). Here the CDR3 reads CAARGARYNEQFF. Written as DNA, the CDR3 is TGTGCCGCTCGGGGGGCTCGTTATAATGAGCAGTTCTTC.

The genes are TRBV5-1 and TRBJ1-1; D is uncertain. The CDR3 covers 15 residues. Trimming stripped 1 base from V and 0 bases from J, with 10 bases between. Germline loops: CDR1 SGHRS, CDR2 YFSETQ. The CDR3: CASSLTHSMNTEAFF. The CDR3 DNA sequence: TGCGCCAGCAGCTTGACCCACTCCATGAACACTGAAGCTTTCTTT.